The clone carrying this T cell receptor beta chain has a handful of counts. With the read ending 3 residues before the CDR3 end, the germline J gene is used to fill in that end. This sample was included in a study of T cell clonality in common variable immunodeficiency. Caucasian heritage predominated among both patients and controls. The V end was cut by 0 bases, the J end by 6 bases, with 5 bases between. Germline V gives CDR1 SEHNR, CDR2 FQNEAQ (reference sequence). There are 12 residues in the CDR3. Here immunoSEQ multiplex PCR was the method, and the copy in TCRdb shows in-frame clones only, minus some. The sample has about 35,000 clones, none seen only once.

The rearrangement uses TRBV7-9 and TRBJ1-2, with D hard to call. Sequences were obtained from peripheral blood mononuclear cells. This receptor was identified in a person aged 18 to 75 in good health. CDR3 protein: CASSLAGHGYTF. CDR3 DNA (partial): TGTGCCAGCAGCTTAGCAGGCCATGGC. Together with reference TRBV7-9 and TRBJ1-2, the CDR3 gives the full variable domain: DTGVSQNPRHKITKRGQNVTFRCDPISEHNRLYWYRQTLGQGPEFLTYFQNEAQLEKSRLLSDRFSAERPKGSFSTLEIQRTEQGDSAMYLCASSLAGHGYTFGSGTRLTVV.